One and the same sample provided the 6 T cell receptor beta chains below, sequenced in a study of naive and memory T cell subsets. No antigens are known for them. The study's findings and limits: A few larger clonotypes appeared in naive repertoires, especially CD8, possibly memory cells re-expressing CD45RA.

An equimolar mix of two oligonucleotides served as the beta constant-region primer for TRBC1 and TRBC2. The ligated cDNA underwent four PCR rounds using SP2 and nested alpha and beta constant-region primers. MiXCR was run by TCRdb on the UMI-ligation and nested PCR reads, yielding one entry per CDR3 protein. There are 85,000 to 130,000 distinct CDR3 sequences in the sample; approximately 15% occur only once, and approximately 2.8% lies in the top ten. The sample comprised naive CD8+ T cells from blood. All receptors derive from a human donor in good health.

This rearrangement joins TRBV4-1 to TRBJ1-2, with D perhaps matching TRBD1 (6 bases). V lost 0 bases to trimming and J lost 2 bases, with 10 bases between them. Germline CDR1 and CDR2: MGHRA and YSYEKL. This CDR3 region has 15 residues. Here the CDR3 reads CASSQEAGENYGYTF. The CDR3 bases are TGCGCCAGCAGCCAAGAGGCAGGGGAGAACTATGGCTACACCTTC.

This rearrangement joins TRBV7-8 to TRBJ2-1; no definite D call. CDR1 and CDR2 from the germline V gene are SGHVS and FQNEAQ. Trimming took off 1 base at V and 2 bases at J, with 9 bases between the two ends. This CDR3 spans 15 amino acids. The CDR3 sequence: CASSLEVSAYNEQFF. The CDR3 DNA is TGTGCCAGCAGCTTAGAAGTGTCGGCCTACAATGAGCAGTTCTTC.

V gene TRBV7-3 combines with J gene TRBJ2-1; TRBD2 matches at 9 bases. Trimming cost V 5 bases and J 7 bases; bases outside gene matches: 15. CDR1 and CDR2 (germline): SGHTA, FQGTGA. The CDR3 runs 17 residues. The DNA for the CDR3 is TGTGCCAGCAGCCCGGGCGAGGTGGGACTAGCTCTGAATGAGCAGTTCTTC. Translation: CASSPGEVGLALNEQFF.

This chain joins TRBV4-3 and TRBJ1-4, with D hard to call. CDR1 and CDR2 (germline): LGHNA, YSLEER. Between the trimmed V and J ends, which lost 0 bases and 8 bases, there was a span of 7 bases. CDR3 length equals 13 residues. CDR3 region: CASSQDRREKLFF. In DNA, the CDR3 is TGCGCCAGCAGCCAAGACAGGCGGGAAAAACTGTTTTTT.

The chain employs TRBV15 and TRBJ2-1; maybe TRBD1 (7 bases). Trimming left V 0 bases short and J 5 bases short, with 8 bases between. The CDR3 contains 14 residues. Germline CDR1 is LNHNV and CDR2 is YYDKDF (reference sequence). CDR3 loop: CATSRDRGDNEQFF. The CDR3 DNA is TGTGCCACCAGCAGAGACAGGGGGGACAATGAGCAGTTCTTC.

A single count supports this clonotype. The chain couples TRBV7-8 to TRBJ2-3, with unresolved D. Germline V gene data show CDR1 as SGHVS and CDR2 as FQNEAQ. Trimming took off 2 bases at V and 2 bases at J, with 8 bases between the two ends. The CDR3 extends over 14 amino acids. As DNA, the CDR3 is TGTGCCAGCAGCTTAAAGCTATACACAGATACGCAGTATTTT. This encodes CASSLKLYTDTQYF.